One sample yielded the 22 T cell receptor beta chains listed below, sequenced in a study of T cell responses to AZD1222 COVID-19 vaccine. Measured with immunoSEQ multiplex PCR; TCRdb has only the in-frame clones, and not every one. The table records 140,000 to 150,000 clones, roughly 91% of them present only once. The source material was peripheral blood, sampled on day 0 of AZD1222 vaccination. These TCRs come from an adult in good health.

The chain recombines TRBV6-5 with TRBJ1-6; 8 bases map to TRBD1. This CDR3 spans 14 amino acids. The germline V gene has CDR1 MNHEY and CDR2 SVGAGI. Trimming removed 6 bases from V and 9 bases from J; junction bases left unmatched: 7. The CDR3 DNA follows: TGTGCCAGCAGCCGCGACAGGGGCGGTTCACCCCTCCACTTT. Its translation is CASSRDRGGSPLHF.

The chain joins TRBV5-1 to TRBJ2-1; D not certain. V was cut by 3 bases and J by 10 bases, with 8 bases left in between. Germline V gene sequence: CDR1 SGHRS, CDR2 YFSETQ. The CDR3 covers 11 residues. The DNA of the CDR3 is TGCGCCAGCAGCTCACGGATGGAGCAGTTCTTC. This encodes CASSSRMEQFF.

The rearrangement uses TRBV7-6 and TRBJ1-3; maybe TRBD1 (6 bases). The CDR3 has 17 amino acids. Trimming shortened V by 2 bases and J by 0 bases, and 14 bases separated the two germline ends. Germline values: CDR1 SGHVS, CDR2 FNYEAQ. For the CDR3, the DNA is TGTGCCAGCAGCTTAAGTGGGCAGGGGATCTCTGGAAACACCATATATTTT. Its protein product is CASSLSGQGISGNTIYF.

The V gene is TRBV27, the J gene TRBJ1-6; tentatively, D is TRBD1 (5 bases). In germline, CDR1 is MNHEY, CDR2 SMNVEV (reference sequence). With 6 bases removed from V and 9 bases from J, the gap between germline ends came to 12 bases. The CDR3 runs 13 residues. The CDR3 DNA is TGTGCCAGCAGACCCGCAGGGAGTTCACCCCTCCACTTT. It encodes CASRPAGSSPLHF.

The chain recombines TRBV6-1 with TRBJ1-5; D is unclear. V lost 1 base and J lost 8, with 15 bases in between. The CDR3 has 15 residues. Germline V gene sequence: CDR1 MNHNS, CDR2 SASEGT. The CDR3 region has the DNA TGTGCCAGCAGTGAAGGGCGAAGTCCTCGGGAGCCCCAGCATTTT. Translated: CASSEGRSPREPQHF.

This chain connects TRBV7-8 to TRBJ1-2; D not resolved. CDR1 is SGHVS and CDR2 is FQNEAQ in the germline V gene. The CDR3 totals 15 residues. The ends were cut back, 2 bases at V and 7 bases at J, with 17 bases in the middle. The CDR3 spells CASSLSRANFTGYTF. CDR3 sequence (DNA): TGTGCCAGCAGCTTAAGTAGGGCCAACTTCACTGGCTACACCTTC. The complete variable domain, with remaining parts taken from reference TRBV7-8 and TRBJ1-2, reads GAGVSQSPRYKVAKRGQDVALRCDPISGHVSLFWYQQALGQGPEFLTYFQNEAQLDKSGLPSDRFFAERPEGSVSTLKIQRTQQEDSAVYLCASSLSRANFTGYTFGSGTRLTVV.

The chain combines TRBV6-6 with TRBJ1-5; D is unresolved. V was clipped by 5 bases and J by 2 bases, with 13 bases between them. CDR1 is MNHNY, CDR2 SVGAGI, per germline (reference sequence). The CDR3 is 15 residues long. The CDR3 protein is CASSRGQRGNQPQHF. The CDR3 region has the DNA TGTGCCAGCAGTCGTGGGCAGAGAGGCAATCAGCCCCAGCATTTT.

The chain couples TRBV15 to TRBJ2-7, with TRBD1 matching over 7 bases. The CDR3 covers 15 residues. V trimming: 4 bases; J trimming: 7 bases; junction bases outside the gene matches: 13. Per the germline V gene, CDR1 is LNHNV and CDR2 is YYDKDF (reference sequence). CDR3 amino acids: CATSIVRDSLGEQYF. CDR3 in DNA: TGTGCCACCAGCATAGTCCGGGACAGTTTGGGAGAGCAGTACTTC.

The chain uses TRBV5-4 and TRBJ2-7; 14 nucleotides agree with TRBD2. The CDR3 length is 15 residues. Germline CDR1 and CDR2: SGHNT and YYREEE (reference sequence). Germline trimming cut 3 bases from V and 7 bases from J; bases unmatched to any gene: 6. As DNA, the CDR3 is TGTGCCAGCAGCTCCGGACTAGCGGGAGGAGATGAGCAGTACTTC. This gives the protein CASSSGLAGGDEQYF.

This chain links TRBV7-9 with TRBJ1-5; D unresolved. The germline gives CDR1 SEHNR, CDR2 FQNEAQ (reference sequence). The CDR3 length is 14 residues. Trimming removed 3 bases at V and 2 bases at J, with 8 bases between. CDR3 residues: CASSFAEGNQPQHF. CDR3 bases: TGTGCCAGCAGCTTCGCAGAGGGCAATCAGCCCCAGCATTTT.

The V call is TRBV29-1, the J call TRBJ2-7, with D perhaps assigned TRBD1 or TRBD2 (5 bases each). The CDR3 extends over 12 amino acids. Germline V gives CDR1 SQVTM, CDR2 ANQGSEA. Trimming shortened V by 4 bases and J by 0 bases, and 7 bases separated the two germline ends. In nucleotides, the CDR3 is TGCAGCGTTGGGGGGAGCTCCTACGAGCAGTACTTC. This gives the protein CSVGGSSYEQYF.

This chain links TRBV5-1 with TRBJ1-1; a weak D match, TRBD1 (6 bases). Trimming took off 0 bases at V and 1 base at J, with 10 bases between the two ends. The germline CDR1 and CDR2 sequences are SGHRS and YFSETQ. This CDR3 contains 15 residues. The CDR3 sequence: CASSLDGQRNTEAFF. The CDR3 DNA reads as TGCGCCAGCAGCTTGGACGGACAGAGGAACACTGAAGCTTTCTTT.

The CDR3 here is CASSLTGYGYTF. CDR3 nucleotides: TGTGCCAGCAGCCTAACAGGTTATGGCTACACCTTC. V is TRBV3-1 (or the pseudogene TRBV3-2) and J is TRBJ1-2, with D maybe TRBD1 (5 bases). The CDR3 is made up of 12 amino acids. Trimming cost V 4 bases and J 5 bases, with 8 bases left between them. Germline V gene sequence: CDR1 LGHDT, CDR2 YNNKEL (reference sequence).

This rearrangement joins TRBV3-1 (or the pseudogene TRBV3-2) to TRBJ1-1; D is possibly TRBD1 (6 bases). Trimming stripped 0 bases from V and 6 bases from J, with 11 bases between. Germline V gives CDR1 LGHDT, CDR2 YNNKEL (reference sequence). This CDR3 region has 14 residues. CDR3 amino acids: CASSQDLRGAEAFF. The DNA of the CDR3 is TGTGCCAGCAGCCAAGACTTAAGGGGGGCTGAAGCTTTCTTT.

V is TRBV10-2 and J is TRBJ1-5, with unresolved D. V lost 0 bases, J lost 6 bases, and 15 bases lay in between. The CDR3 runs to 16 residues. Germline V gene sequence: CDR1 WSHSY, CDR2 SAAADI. The CDR3 region has the DNA TGCGCCAGCAGTGAGTCCGGTGGGGAAGGGCTTCAGCCCCAGCATTTT. Its protein is CASSESGGEGLQPQHF.

This rearrangement joins TRBV6-2 or TRBV6-3 to TRBJ1-5; D is uncertain. Germline V CDR1 and CDR2: MNHEY, SVGEGT. Trimming pared 4 bases from V and 0 bases from J, leaving 22 bases between. This CDR3 contains 19 residues. This CDR3 is CASSSGPSSLTYSNQPQHF. Here the CDR3 DNA reads TGTGCCAGCAGTTCTGGACCTTCGTCCTTGACCTATAGCAATCAGCCCCAGCATTTT.

This sequence joins TRBV6-6 and TRBJ2-2; a weak D match, TRBD1 (6 bases). The CDR3 sequence is 16 residues long. In germline, CDR1 is MNHNY, CDR2 SVGAGI (reference sequence). V shed 5 bases and J shed 1 base, with 14 bases lying between them. The CDR3 DNA is TGTGCCAGCAGTCCCCATGGACAGATGAACACCGGGGAGCTGTTTTTT. Residues: CASSPHGQMNTGELFF.

The rearrangement links TRBV2 to TRBJ2-7; tentatively, D is TRBD2 (6 bases). Per germline, CDR1 SNHLY and CDR2 FYNNEI. The CDR3 loop spans 15 amino acids. With 6 bases removed from V and 0 bases from J, the gap between germline ends came to 15 bases. CDR3 DNA: TGTGCCAGCAGAGGAGGGACTGGAAGCTCCTACGAGCAGTACTTC. Its translation is CASRGGTGSSYEQYF.

This chain uses TRBV6-1 with TRBJ2-7; D may correspond to TRBD1 or TRBD2 (5 bases each). Germline V gene lookup returns CDR1 MNHNS and CDR2 SASEGT. The CDR3 sequence is 15 residues long. The germline V and J ends were trimmed by 3 bases and 5 bases, with 17 bases remaining between them. CDR3 sequence reads: CASSEAGTPWHEQYF. CDR3 bases: TGTGCCAGCAGTGAGGCCGGGACCCCCTGGCACGAGCAGTACTTC.

The rearrangement links TRBV9 to TRBJ1-6, with 8 nucleotides matching TRBD1. The CDR3 loop spans 15 amino acids. CDR1 is SGDLS and CDR2 is YYNGEE in the germline V gene. The ends lost 0 bases at V and 10 bases at J; junction bases unmatched: 6. The CDR3 region has the DNA TGTGCCAGCAGCGTAGGGCAGGGGGCGAGGTCACCCCTCCACTTT. Encoded protein: CASSVGQGARSPLHF.

The chain links TRBV12-3 or TRBV12-4 to TRBJ2-5; D is unresolved. V lost 6 bases and J 4 bases, leaving 6 bases between the germline ends. This CDR3 spans 11 amino acids. In DNA form, the CDR3 reads TGTGCCAGCAGAGTACGAGAGACCCAGTACTTC. The encoded protein is CASRVRETQYF.

The chain combines TRBV10-1 with TRBJ1-2, with D maybe TRBD1 (6 bases). The germline V and J ends were trimmed by 3 bases and 6 bases, with 20 bases remaining between them. CDR1 is WNHNN, CDR2 SYGVQD, per germline (reference sequence). The CDR3 is 16 amino acids. The CDR3 nucleotides read TGCGCCAGCAGTGACGCCTTGAGCCCAGGGGTTAATGGCTACACCTTC. Protein product: CASSDALSPGVNGYTF.